A single sample is the source of the 20 T cell receptor beta chains below, sequenced in a study of T cell responses to AZD1222 COVID-19 vaccine. Using immunoSEQ multiplex PCR, the repertoire was profiled, and TCRdb retains in-frame clones only, with some absent. The sample contains 100,000 to 150,000 clones, 87% of which appear only once. This specimen was peripheral blood, taken on day 0 of AZD1222 vaccination. These receptors originate from an adult in good health.

The V gene is TRBV6-2 or TRBV6-3, the J gene TRBJ2-7, with D tentatively TRBD1 (6 bases). Trimming removed 6 bases at V and 0 bases at J, with 21 bases between. The CDR3 extends over 17 amino acids. Germline loops: CDR1 MNHEY, CDR2 SVGEGT. The CDR3 DNA sequence: TGTGCCAGCAGCTTTTCCGTGACAGGTCTTAGCTCCTACGAGCAGTACTTC. Protein: CASSFSVTGLSSYEQYF.

This chain connects TRBV3-1 (or the pseudogene TRBV3-2) to TRBJ2-5, with TRBD2 as a possible D gene (7 bases). This CDR3 comprises 14 residues. CDR1 is LGHDT, CDR2 YNNKEL, per germline (reference sequence). Trimming removed 0 bases at V and 4 bases at J, with 9 bases between. The DNA for the CDR3 is TGTGCCAGCAGCCAAGAAGGGGGGGGAGAGACCCAGTACTTC. Protein: CASSQEGGGETQYF.

The CDR3, as DNA: TGTGCCAGCAGCTTTAGCGGATCCTACACCGGGGAGCTGTTTTTT. Translation: CASSFSGSYTGELFF. J is TRBJ2-2 and V is TRBV11-2; D is perhaps TRBD2 (6 bases). Trimming cost V 3 bases and J 3 bases, with 11 bases left between them. The CDR3 extends over 15 amino acids. CDR1 is SGHAT and CDR2 is FQNNGV in the germline V gene.

The chain carries TRBV29-1 and TRBJ1-2; TRBD1 aligns across 11 bases. In germline, CDR1 is SQVTM, CDR2 ANQGSEA. The CDR3 totals 16 residues. Trimming took 5 bases from V and 3 from J; bases not matched to a gene: 11. The CDR3 is CSVSGREGQGDYGYTF. DNA for the CDR3: TGCAGCGTTTCGGGGCGTGAGGGACAGGGGGACTATGGCTACACCTTC.

The chain employs TRBV19 and TRBJ1-2; D is undetermined. CDR1 and CDR2 from the germline V gene are LNHDA and SQIVND (reference sequence). The CDR3 extends over 13 amino acids. V lost 4 bases, J lost 3 bases, and 9 bases lay in between. The CDR3 DNA follows: TGTGCCAGTAGTAGCGGCGGAGACTATGGCTACACCTTC. Residues: CASSSGGDYGYTF.

V usage is TRBV28 and J usage is TRBJ1-6; D unresolved. CDR3 length: 16 residues. The germline CDR1 and CDR2 sequences are MDHEN and SYDVKM. Trimming pared 5 bases from V and 0 bases from J, leaving 11 bases between. CDR3 sequence reads: CASSGVVSSYNSPLHF. The CDR3 DNA sequence: TGTGCCAGCAGTGGGGTTGTCAGCTCCTATAATTCACCCCTCCACTTT.

This chain uses TRBV7-9 with TRBJ1-6; 7 positions agree with TRBD1. The V gene's germline CDR1 is SEHNR and CDR2 FQNEAQ (reference sequence). CDR3 length: 15 amino acids. The V and J ends lost 5 bases and 6 bases, in that order; junction bases with no gene match: 7. The CDR3, as DNA: TGTGCCAGCAGCCCCCGACAGGGATCTAATTCACCCCTCCACTTT. It codes for CASSPRQGSNSPLHF.

The chain has TRBV29-1 and TRBJ1-2; possible D gene TRBD1, 6 bases. There are 12 residues in the CDR3. Per germline, CDR1 SQVTM and CDR2 ANQGSEA. V gave up 7 bases and J gave up 4 bases, with 13 bases separating them. CDR3 sequence: CSAEGGGYGYTF. The CDR3 DNA follows: TGCAGCGCGGAGGGGGGAGGCTATGGCTACACCTTC. Supplemented by reference TRBV29-1 and TRBJ1-2, the full variable domain reads SAVISQKPSRDICQRGTSLTIQCQVDSQVTMMFWYRQQPGQSLTLIATANQGSEATYESGFVIDKFPISRPNLTFSTLTVSNMSPEDSSIYLCSAEGGGYGYTFGSGTRLTVV.

The chain is built from TRBV6-2 or TRBV6-3 and TRBJ1-5; D remains unclear. The CDR3 loop spans 14 amino acids. CDR1 is MNHEY, CDR2 SVGEGT, per germline. Trimming took 2 bases from V and 0 from J, leaving 5 bases between them. The CDR3 protein is CASSYGLSNQPQHF. DNA for the CDR3: TGTGCCAGCAGTTACGGCCTTAGCAATCAGCCCCAGCATTTT.

V gene TRBV7-8 combines with J gene TRBJ2-7; 8 bases are a match to TRBD1. The length of the CDR3 is 15 residues. Germline CDR1 reads SGHVS; CDR2 reads FQNEAQ. The ends lost 5 bases at V and 2 bases at J; junction bases unmatched: 8. CDR3 DNA: TGTGCCAGCAGCCTAACGACAGGGGTAGCCTACGAGCAGTACTTC. As protein: CASSLTTGVAYEQYF.

This sequence joins TRBV6-5 and TRBJ1-1; no clear D. The CDR3 totals 12 residues. Germline V gene sequence: CDR1 MNHEY, CDR2 SVGAGI. Trimming took off 2 bases at V and 6 bases at J, with 7 bases between the two ends. This CDR3 is CASSYGGAEAFF. The CDR3 coding sequence is TGTGCCAGCAGTTACGGAGGCGCTGAAGCTTTCTTT.

This chain uses TRBV4-1 with TRBJ2-2; D call uncertain. Germline V gene sequence: CDR1 MGHRA, CDR2 YSYEKL. The CDR3 length is 14 residues. V lost 6 bases to trimming and J lost 3 bases, with 11 bases between them. The CDR3 loop is CASSPALDTGELFF. As DNA, the CDR3 is TGCGCCAGCAGTCCTGCACTTGACACCGGGGAGCTGTTTTTT.

The chain is built from TRBV19 and TRBJ1-4; no definite D call. Germline-derived CDR1 and CDR2 are LNHDA and SQIVND (reference sequence). This CDR3 contains 14 residues. With 3 bases removed from V and 8 bases from J, the gap between germline ends came to 13 bases. DNA of the CDR3: TGTGCCAGTAGTATCTCGGGGAGGAAGGAAAAACTGTTTTTT. Translating gives CASSISGRKEKLFF.

The CDR3 loop is CASSHPQEGSNQPQHF. In nucleotides, the CDR3 is TGCGCCAGCAGTCATCCTCAAGAAGGGAGCAATCAGCCCCAGCATTTT. V gene TRBV23-1 combines with J gene TRBJ1-5; D is undetermined. TRBV23-1 is treated as an ORF (open reading frame) with a function not yet certain. This CDR3 spans 16 amino acids. Trimming stripped 3 bases from V and 1 base from J, with 13 bases between.

J is TRBJ1-5 and V is TRBV6-5; no clear D. The ends were cut back, 0 bases at V and 3 bases at J, with 6 bases in the middle. The CDR3 sequence is 14 residues long. Germline values: CDR1 MNHEY, CDR2 SVGAGI. CDR3 coding DNA: TGTGCCAGCAGTTACTCGGGATACAATCAGCCCCAGCATTTT. Translating gives CASSYSGYNQPQHF.

The CDR3 region has the DNA TGTGCCAGCAGCTTGGTGGGCCGGAACACTGAAGCTTTCTTT. It translates to CASSLVGRNTEAFF. The rearrangement uses TRBV5-4 and TRBJ1-1; D is undetermined. The CDR3 length is 14 residues. V was shortened by 0 bases and J by 1 base, with 7 bases between the two germline ends. In germline, CDR1 is SGHNT, CDR2 YYREEE (reference sequence).

This clone was observed a handful of times. The chain carries TRBV19 and TRBJ2-2; 7 nucleotides match TRBD2. The CDR3 has 16 residues. J gave up 4 bases and V 5 bases, and 10 bases lay outside the gene matches. Germline CDR1 and CDR2: LNHDA and SQIVND (reference sequence). The CDR3 is CASSQLGLRRTGELFF. In DNA form, the CDR3 reads TGTGCCAGTAGTCAGTTGGGACTACGCCGCACCGGGGAGCTGTTTTTT.

The rearrangement uses TRBV2 and TRBJ1-1; D may be TRBD1 (6 bases). Per germline, CDR1 SNHLY and CDR2 FYNNEI. With 7 bases removed from V and 3 bases from J, the gap between germline ends came to 15 bases. The CDR3 covers 14 residues. The CDR3: CASKQGEEDTEAFF. CDR3 nucleotide sequence: TGTGCCAGCAAACAGGGCGAGGAGGACACTGAAGCTTTCTTT.

J is TRBJ1-2 and V is TRBV30; no firm D call. The CDR3 has 12 residues. Between the trimmed V and J ends, which lost 3 bases and 3 bases, there was a span of 8 bases. Germline V gene sequence: CDR1 GTSNPN, CDR2 SVGIG (reference sequence). The CDR3 protein is CAWSGQDYGYTF. In DNA, the CDR3 is TGTGCCTGGAGCGGGCAGGACTATGGCTACACCTTC.

The rearrangement links TRBV6-5 to TRBJ2-7, with D unclear. The CDR3 spans 14 residues. CDR1 is MNHEY and CDR2 is SVGAGI in the germline V gene. The ends were cut back, 8 bases at V and 2 bases at J, with 16 bases in the middle. The CDR3 here is CASGTDDATYEQYF. The CDR3 region has the DNA TGTGCCAGCGGAACCGACGACGCCACCTACGAGCAGTACTTC.